This T cell receptor beta chain is from a study of technical replicates of blood from a handful of donors. The CDR3 is made up of 16 amino acids. Trimming cost V 2 bases and J 2 bases; bases outside gene matches: 5. Germline lookup yields CDR1 LNHNV and CDR2 YYDKDF (reference sequence). Clones were sequenced by immunoSEQ multiplex PCR, and TCRdb holds only the in-frame ones, with some missing. The data hold 75,000 to 100,000 clones, with around 94% observed a single time. The source is a human donor in good health. This chain uses TRBV15 with TRBJ2-7; TRBD2 matches 11 bases. Sequencing was performed on T cells isolated from PBMCs. Written as DNA, the CDR3 is TGTGCCACCAGCAGACCTCCGGGACTAGCGGCCTACGAGCAGTACTTC. Translated: CATSRPPGLAAYEQYF.